This T cell receptor beta chain was sequenced in a study of T cells in Graves' hyperthyroidism and ophthalmopathy. Turning to the study itself: Before any treatment, at initial diagnosis, peripheral blood was collected. General study results and limits: Blood also showed most of the thyroid clonotypes that were expanded above 0.001.

With a duration under 2 months, the hyperthyroidism was newly diagnosed in patients aged 18 to 65. Using 10 ml of fresh peripheral blood, PBMCs were prepared. V dropped 0 bases and J dropped 4 bases, with 4 bases sitting between them. CDR1 is MGHRA and CDR2 is YSYEKL in the germline V gene. The CDR3 runs to 13 residues. Regions amplified from RNA transcripts were the TCR beta CDR3 regions. First-round RT-PCR of the TCR CDR3 relied on the HTBI primer set. TCRdb called the multiplex PCR reads again in MiXCR, with one record for every CDR3 protein. In the table there are around 190,000 distinct CDR3 sequences, 15% to 20% of which are singletons. This clonotype has at least ten counts. What it recognizes is unknown.

This rearrangement joins TRBV4-1 to TRBJ2-1; D remains unclear. The sequence derives from a woman in her forties or fifties with Graves' hyperthyroidism. Sequenced input: blood. Written as DNA, the CDR3 is TGCGCCAGCAGCCAAGAGGAATACAATGAGCAGTTCTTC. Residues: CASSQEEYNEQFF.